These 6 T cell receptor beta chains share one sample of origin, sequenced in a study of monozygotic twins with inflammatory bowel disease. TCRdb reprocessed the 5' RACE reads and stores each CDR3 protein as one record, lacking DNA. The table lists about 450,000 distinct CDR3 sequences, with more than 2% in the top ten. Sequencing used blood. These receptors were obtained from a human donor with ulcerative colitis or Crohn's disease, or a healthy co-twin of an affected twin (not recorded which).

CDR3: CATRPPSTNEQYF. This chain joins TRBV12-3 or TRBV12-4 and TRBJ2-7; no DNA is available, so the TRBD2 call from TCRdb remains unchecked. This CDR3 has 13 amino acids.

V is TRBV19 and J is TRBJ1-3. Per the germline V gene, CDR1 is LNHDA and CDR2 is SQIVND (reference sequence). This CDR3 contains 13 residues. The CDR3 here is CASNAGSGNTIYF.

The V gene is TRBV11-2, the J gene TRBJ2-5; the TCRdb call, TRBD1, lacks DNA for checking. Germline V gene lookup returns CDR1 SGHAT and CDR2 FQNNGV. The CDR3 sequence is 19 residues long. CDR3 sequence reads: CASSLEFTAGGDGQETQYF.

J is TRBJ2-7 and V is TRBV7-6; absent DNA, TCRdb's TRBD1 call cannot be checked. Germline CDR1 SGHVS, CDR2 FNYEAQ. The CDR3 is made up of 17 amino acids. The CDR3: CASSLGASGTPGGEQYF.

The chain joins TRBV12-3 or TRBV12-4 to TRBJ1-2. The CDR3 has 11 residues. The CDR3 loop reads CASSFDYGYTF.

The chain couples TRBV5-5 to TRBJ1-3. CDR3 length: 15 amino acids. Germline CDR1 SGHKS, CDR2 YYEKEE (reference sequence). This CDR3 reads CASSPAGSTGNTIYF.